This T cell receptor (beta chain) was sequenced for a study of T cells in localized non-small cell lung cancer. Findings and limits, study-wide: T cell clonality was highest in uninvolved adjacent lung, above tumor. Longer overall survival was seen with higher T cell density measured in blood.

Sequencing used immunoSEQ multiplex PCR; TCRdb keeps in-frame clones, though not all of them. Of fewer than 30,000 clones listed, about 86% are singletons. Concerning this clone: Its antigen is not known.

CDR1 and CDR2 (germline): SGHTA, FQGNSA. V shed 2 bases and J shed 0 bases, with 17 bases lying between them. The CDR3 contains 19 residues. The chain has TRBV7-2 and TRBJ2-6; D might be TRBD2 (6 bases). The source of this sequence is a man between 35 and 75 years old with stage III lung adenocarcinoma. This sample comprised peripheral blood mononuclear cells, obtained before any cancer treatment. The CDR3 DNA is TGTGCCAGCAGCTTACCCCGGGGACTTACAGCCTCTGGGGCCAACGTCCTGACTTTC. It encodes CASSLPRGLTASGANVLTF.